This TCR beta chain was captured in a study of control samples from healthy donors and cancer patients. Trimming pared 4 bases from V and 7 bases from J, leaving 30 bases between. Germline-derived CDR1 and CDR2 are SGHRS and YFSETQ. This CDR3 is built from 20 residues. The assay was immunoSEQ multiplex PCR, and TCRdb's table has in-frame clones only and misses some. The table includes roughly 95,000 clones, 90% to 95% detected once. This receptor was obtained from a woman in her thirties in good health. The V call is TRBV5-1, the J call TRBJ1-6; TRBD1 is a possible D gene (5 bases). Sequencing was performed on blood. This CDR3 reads CASSPNQGLTAGLLNSPLHF. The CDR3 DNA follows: TGCGCCAGCAGCCCCAATCAAGGCCTGACAGCGGGCCTATTAAATTCACCCCTCCACTTT. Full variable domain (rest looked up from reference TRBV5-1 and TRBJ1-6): KAGVTQTPRYLIKTRGQQVTLSCSPISGHRSVSWYQQTPGQGLQFLFEYFSETQRNKGNFPGRFSGRQFSNSRSEMNVSTLELGDSALYLCASSPNQGLTAGLLNSPLHFGNGTRLTVT.